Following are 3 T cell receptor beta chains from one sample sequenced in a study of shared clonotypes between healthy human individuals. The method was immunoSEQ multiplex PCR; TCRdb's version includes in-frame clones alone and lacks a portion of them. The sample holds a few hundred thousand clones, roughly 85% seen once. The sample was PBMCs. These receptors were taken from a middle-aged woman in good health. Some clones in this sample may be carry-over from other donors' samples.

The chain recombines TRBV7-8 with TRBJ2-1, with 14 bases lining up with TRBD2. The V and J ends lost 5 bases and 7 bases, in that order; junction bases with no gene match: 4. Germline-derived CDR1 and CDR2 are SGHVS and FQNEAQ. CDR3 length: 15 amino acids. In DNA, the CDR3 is TGTGCCAGCAGCCAGACTAGCGGGAGGGGGAATGAGCAGTTCTTC. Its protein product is CASSQTSGRGNEQFF.

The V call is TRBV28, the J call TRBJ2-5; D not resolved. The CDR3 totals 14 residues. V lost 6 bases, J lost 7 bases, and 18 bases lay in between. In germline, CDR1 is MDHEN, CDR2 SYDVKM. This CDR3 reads CASSDPGHSGTQYF. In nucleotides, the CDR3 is TGTGCCAGCAGCGATCCGGGCCACTCAGGGACCCAGTACTTC.

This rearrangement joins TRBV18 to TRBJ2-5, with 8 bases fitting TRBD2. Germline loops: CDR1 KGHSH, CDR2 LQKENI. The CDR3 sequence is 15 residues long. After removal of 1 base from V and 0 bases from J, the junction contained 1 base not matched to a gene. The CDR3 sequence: CASSPLAGYQETQYF. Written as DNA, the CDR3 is TGTGCCAGCTCACCACTAGCGGGGTACCAAGAGACCCAGTACTTC.